This is a list of T cell receptor beta chains from one sample in a study of PD-1 blockade in classical Hodgkin lymphoma. Sequenced by immunoSEQ multiplex PCR; TCRdb stores in-frame clones only, minus some. Altogether about 85,000 clones are present, about 93% being singletons, with the ten largest covering about 2.6%. The input for sequencing was peripheral blood mononuclear cells (PBMCs), taken before the second cycle of nivolumab. Every receptor here comes from a human donor with classical Hodgkin lymphoma. Each CDR3 is given with its conserved first and last residue. Each record gives: V gene, J gene, clone size, D gene, CDR3 length, CDR3 protein, CDR3 DNA. A D gene is named only where the DNA matches it firmly. Size is omitted from some rows. Given values are once, few, many or a class for expanded clones.

>TRBV6-1|TRBJ1-1|.|.|13
CASSEMVQLEAFF
TGTGCCAGCAGTGAAATGGTACAACTAGAAGCTTTCTTT
>TRBV27|TRBJ2-3|.|.|12
CASSQGTDTQYF
TGTGCCAGCAGTCAAGGGACAGATACGCAGTATTTT
>TRBV4-1|TRBJ2-7|.|.|17
CASSRELDSFLFSEQYF
TGCGCCAGCAGCCGCGAACTCGACAGTTTTCTCTTTTCGGAGCAGTACTTC
>TRBV5-1|TRBJ1-2|once|TRBD1|12
CASSLDRESPFF
TGCGCCAGCAGCCTCGACAGGGAATCCCCCTTCTTC
>TRBV7-9|TRBJ1-4|.|.|15
CASSPDRSANEKLFF
TGTGCCAGCAGCCCCGACAGGTCGGCTAATGAAAAACTGTTTTTT
>TRBV9|TRBJ2-7|.|.|15
CASSVEAGPSYEQYF
TGTGCCAGCAGCGTAGAGGCAGGGCCTTCCTACGAGCAGTACTTC
>TRBV11-2|TRBJ1-5|.|TRBD1|14
CASSLDRQGQPQHF
TGTGCCAGCAGCTTAGATCGACAGGGCCAGCCCCAGCATTTT
>TRBV15|TRBJ1-3|.|.|13
CATHTAGMNTIYF
TGTGCCACCCATACAGCAGGGATGAACACCATATATTTT
>TRBV5-1|TRBJ1-3|.|.|15
CASSLAGAWGNTIYF
TGCGCCAGCAGCTTGGCAGGGGCCTGGGGAAACACCATATATTTT
>TRBV30|TRBJ2-3|.|.|16
CAWTPAGRGSTDTQYF
TGTGCCTGGACCCCAGCCGGTAGGGGCAGCACAGATACGCAGTATTTT
>TRBV2|TRBJ2-7|.|.|12
CASTKDSHEQYF
TGTGCCAGCACCAAGGACAGTCACGAGCAGTACTTC
>TRBV28|TRBJ1-2|.|TRBD1|14
CASSSSGGGGGYTF
TGTGCCAGCAGTTCATCTGGAGGGGGCGGTGGCTACACCTTC
>TRBV11-1|TRBJ2-2|.|.|15
CASSLAGRVTGELFF
TGTGCCAGCAGCTTAGCCGGTAGGGTTACCGGGGAGCTGTTTTTT
>TRBV2|TRBJ2-5|.|TRBD2|16
CASRRRAGGIQETQYF
TGTGCCAGCAGAAGGAGAGCGGGAGGCATCCAAGAGACCCAGTACTTC
>TRBV11-2|TRBJ2-3|.|.|15
CASRTSGRDLYTQYF
TGTGCCAGCAGAACCTCCGGACGAGATCTTTATACGCAGTATTTT
>TRBV28|TRBJ1-5|.|.|15
CASSPRTGINQPQHF
TGTGCCAGCAGTCCGAGGACGGGAATAAATCAGCCCCAGCATTTT
>TRBV2|TRBJ1-5|.|.|15
CASSEMSGAGQPQHF
TGTGCCAGCAGTGAAATGTCAGGGGCGGGGCAGCCCCAGCATTTT
>TRBV6-5|TRBJ2-7|.|.|14
CASSSPGQSYEQYF
TGTGCCAGCAGTTCCCCTGGGCAATCCTACGAGCAGTACTTC
>TRBV5-1|TRBJ2-7|.|TRBD1|14
CASNAGQGNYEQYF
TGCGCCAGCAACGCGGGACAGGGGAACTACGAGCAGTACTTC
>TRBV19|TRBJ2-7|.|TRBD1|13
CASSKQGAYEQYF
TGTGCCAGTAGTAAACAGGGGGCCTACGAGCAGTACTTC
>TRBV27|TRBJ1-1|.|TRBD1|17
CASSLSGTGAPNTEAFF
TGTGCCAGCAGTCTCTCCGGGACAGGGGCTCCAAACACTGAAGCTTTCTTT
>TRBV4-2|TRBJ1-4|.|.|14
CASNLQGSNEKLFF
TGTGCCAGCAACTTACAGGGTTCTAATGAAAAACTGTTTTTT
>TRBV6-5|TRBJ2-7|.|TRBD1|14
CASSPRQGGYEQYF
TGTGCCAGCAGCCCAAGACAGGGCGGCTACGAGCAGTACTTC
>TRBV6-5|TRBJ1-5|.|.|13
CASSRRINQPQHF
TGTGCCAGCAGTAGACGTATCAATCAGCCCCAGCATTTT
>TRBV6-5|TRBJ1-1|once|.|13
CASRLGRYTEAFF
TGTGCCAGCAGACTGGGGAGGTACACTGAAGCTTTCTTT
>TRBV6-5|TRBJ2-1|.|TRBD2|15
CASSTTSGAYNEQFF
TGTGCCAGCAGTACCACTAGCGGGGCCTACAATGAGCAGTTCTTC
>TRBV5-1|TRBJ1-1|.|TRBD1|16
CASTDSGTGSGTEAFF
TGCGCCAGCACCGACTCTGGGACAGGGTCGGGCACTGAAGCTTTCTTT
>TRBV9|TRBJ2-1|.|TRBD1|17
CASSDHLGDRVRNEQFF
TGTGCCAGCAGCGACCATTTGGGGGACAGGGTAAGGAATGAGCAGTTCTTC
>TRBV7-9|TRBJ2-1|.|TRBD2|15
CASSSASGRVNEQFF
TGTGCCAGCAGCTCCGCTAGCGGGAGGGTCAATGAGCAGTTCTTC
>TRBV6-1|TRBJ2-1|.|TRBD2|13
CASSESGGPQQFF
TGTGCCAGCAGTGAATCGGGGGGGCCCCAGCAGTTCTTC
>TRBV6-5|TRBJ1-2|.|TRBD1|15
CASSSQRDRFYGYTF
TGTGCCAGCAGTTCCCAGCGGGACAGGTTCTATGGCTACACCTTC
>TRBV19|TRBJ1-1|.|.|13
CASSKKGRTAAFF
TGTGCCAGTAGTAAGAAGGGGCGTACGGCGGCTTTCTTT